What follows are 9 T cell receptor beta chains derived from one specimen sequenced in a study of CD8+ T cells in alopecia areata. Treatment in this sample: oral pan-JAK inhibitor, 5-10 mg twice daily. Once RNA had been extracted, it was reverse transcribed into cDNA to act as the sequencing template. The table came from immunoSEQ multiplex PCR; TCRdb's copy has only in-frame clones and leaves some out. This table has more than 200,000 clones, approximately 65% appearing once. The sample was CD4+ T cells sorted from blood, taken around week 42, from a patient treated with tofacitinib. The source of these receptors is a human donor with alopecia areata.

This chain uses TRBV19 with TRBJ1-2; TRBD1 matches at 8 bases. Germline V gene sequence: CDR1 LNHDA, CDR2 SQIVND (reference sequence). This CDR3 is built from 14 residues. Losses at the gene ends were 7 bases for V and 4 bases for J; bases not matched to a gene: 8. CDR3 loop: CASTPQGVAYGYTF. DNA of the CDR3: TGTGCCAGTACCCCACAGGGGGTGGCCTATGGCTACACCTTC.

The chain couples TRBV11-2 to TRBJ1-5; weak D call: TRBD1 (6 bases). The CDR3 has 13 amino acids. Trimming pared 7 bases from V and 2 bases from J, leaving 9 bases between. Germline CDR1 and CDR2: SGHAT and FQNNGV. This CDR3 is CASNPGGNQPQHF. The CDR3 DNA is TGTGCCAGCAACCCAGGGGGCAATCAGCCCCAGCATTTT.

The chain joins TRBV27 to TRBJ1-2; D is undetermined. Per the germline V gene, CDR1 is MNHEY and CDR2 is SMNVEV (reference sequence). V shed 6 bases and J shed 6 bases, with 23 bases lying between them. The CDR3 spans 16 residues. The CDR3: CASSLDPSAARDGYTF. Here the CDR3 DNA reads TGTGCCAGCAGCCTAGACCCCAGTGCGGCACGGGATGGCTACACCTTC.

This clone was counted only a few times. The rearrangement uses TRBV9 and TRBJ1-1, with D unclear. Trimming removed 0 bases from V and 6 bases from J, with 9 bases in between. Germline V gene sequence: CDR1 SGDLS, CDR2 YYNGEE. This CDR3 comprises 13 residues. The CDR3 loop reads CASSVELAAEAFF. For the CDR3, the DNA is TGTGCCAGCAGCGTAGAACTCGCGGCTGAAGCTTTCTTT.

V and J are TRBV30 and TRBJ1-2, with 7 bases matching TRBD1. Germline V lookup: CDR1 GTSNPN, CDR2 SVGIG (reference sequence). This CDR3 region has 18 residues. J gave up 1 base and V 5 bases, and 19 bases lay outside the gene matches. This chain's CDR3 is CAWVRDRLQLKNNYGYTF. The CDR3 nucleotides read TGTGCCTGGGTCCGGGACAGACTCCAACTTAAGAATAACTATGGCTACACCTTC. Based on the CDR3 plus reference TRBV30 and TRBJ1-2, the full variable domain is SQTIHQWPATLVQPVGSPLSLECTVEGTSNPNLYWYRQAAGRGLQLLFYSVGIGQISSEVPQNLSASRPQDRQFILSSKKLLLSDSGFYLCAWVRDRLQLKNNYGYTFGSGTRLTVV.

The CDR3: CASRPGQGTYEQYF. The CDR3 DNA sequence: TGTGCCAGCAGGCCGGGACAGGGTACCTACGAGCAGTACTTC. The rearrangement joins TRBV27 to TRBJ2-7, with TRBD1 identical over 9 bases. The CDR3 has 14 amino acids. With V trimmed by 6 bases and J by 2 bases, 5 bases remained unmatched. CDR1 is MNHEY, CDR2 SMNVEV, per germline (reference sequence).

V usage is TRBV7-9 and J usage is TRBJ1-4; maybe TRBD1 (6 bases). The germline V and J ends were trimmed by 5 bases and 5 bases, with 9 bases remaining between them. The CDR3 covers 13 residues. Looked up from germline, CDR1 is SEHNR and CDR2 is FQNEAQ (reference sequence). The CDR3 DNA follows: TGTGCCAGCAGCCCCCAGGGGAATGAAAAACTGTTTTTT. Amino acid sequence: CASSPQGNEKLFF.

The gene calls are TRBV2 and TRBJ2-7, with D maybe TRBD1 (6 bases). Germline assignment: CDR1 SNHLY and CDR2 FYNNEI. V lost 7 bases and J 4 bases, leaving 11 bases between the germline ends. The CDR3 is 12 amino acids. CDR3 coding DNA: TGTGCCAGCAATGGACAGCTATACGAGCAGTACTTC. Protein: CASNGQLYEQYF.

Of note for this clone: Other DNA sequences of this sample code for an identical CDR3. This sequence joins TRBV29-1 and TRBJ1-1; D gene uncertain. V lost 4 bases, J lost 5 bases, and 8 bases lay in between. The CDR3 runs 11 residues. In germline, CDR1 is SQVTM, CDR2 ANQGSEA. CDR3 DNA sequence: TGCAGCGTTGGGGAGGTGACTGAAGCTTTCTTT. This codes for CSVGEVTEAFF. Full variable domain (remainder filled in from reference TRBV29-1 and TRBJ1-1): SAVISQKPSRDICQRGTSLTIQCQVDSQVTMMFWYRQQPGQSLTLIATANQGSEATYESGFVIDKFPISRPNLTFSTLTVSNMSPEDSSIYLCSVGEVTEAFFGQGTRLTVV.